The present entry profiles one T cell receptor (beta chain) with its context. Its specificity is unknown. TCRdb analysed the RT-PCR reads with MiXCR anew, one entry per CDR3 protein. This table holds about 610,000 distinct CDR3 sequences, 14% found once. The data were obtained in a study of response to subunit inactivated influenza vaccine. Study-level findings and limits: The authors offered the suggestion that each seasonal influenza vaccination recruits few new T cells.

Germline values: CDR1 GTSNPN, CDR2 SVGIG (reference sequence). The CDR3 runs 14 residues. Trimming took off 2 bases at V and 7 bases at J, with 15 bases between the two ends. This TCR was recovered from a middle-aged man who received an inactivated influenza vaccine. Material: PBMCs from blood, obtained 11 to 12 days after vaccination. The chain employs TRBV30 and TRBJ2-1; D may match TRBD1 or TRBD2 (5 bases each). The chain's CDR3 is CAWSLGWGSNEQFF. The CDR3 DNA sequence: TGTGCCTGGAGTTTGGGATGGGGGAGTAATGAGCAGTTCTTC. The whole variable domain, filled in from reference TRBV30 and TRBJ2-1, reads SQTIHQWPATLVQPVGSPLSLECTVEGTSNPNLYWYRQAAGRGLQLLFYSVGIGQISSEVPQNLSASRPQDRQFILSSKKLLLSDSGFYLCAWSLGWGSNEQFFGPGTRLTVL.